This record concerns one TCR beta chain sequence. Its cognate antigen is unknown. This record comes from a study of circulating CD8 cells and anti-PD-1 response in melanoma. Whole-study context: Non-responders showed stable or progressive disease; responders showed complete or partial response.

Study findings and constraints: Subset repertoires were largely private at M1, with under 8% shared. TIGIT repertoires were least diverse, DNEG repertoires most diverse. Experiments were generally run without replicates.

Four subsets defined by PD-1 and/or TIGIT were sorted from live CD3+CD8+TCRalphabeta+ cells. Using roughly 14 ng of total RNA, TCR libraries were made with the QIAseq Immune Repertoire TCR panel. In TCRdb, the reads were re-called with MiXCR into one record per CDR3 protein. The sample consists of just under 1,100 distinct CDR3 sequences, around a tenth of them appearing once. Trimming removed 4 bases from V and 7 bases from J; junction bases left unmatched: 7. This CDR3 spans 16 amino acids. The rearrangement uses TRBV12-3 or TRBV12-4 and TRBJ2-1, with 13 bases that match TRBD2. The origin of this receptor is a human donor with melanoma. Sequenced material: CD8+ T cells from PBMCs, taken at baseline or after one month of anti-PD-1 therapy (not recorded which). CDR3 bases: TGTGCCAGCAGTTCCCGAACTAGCGGGGGGGGGAATGAGCAGTTCTTC. It encodes CASSSRTSGGGNEQFF.